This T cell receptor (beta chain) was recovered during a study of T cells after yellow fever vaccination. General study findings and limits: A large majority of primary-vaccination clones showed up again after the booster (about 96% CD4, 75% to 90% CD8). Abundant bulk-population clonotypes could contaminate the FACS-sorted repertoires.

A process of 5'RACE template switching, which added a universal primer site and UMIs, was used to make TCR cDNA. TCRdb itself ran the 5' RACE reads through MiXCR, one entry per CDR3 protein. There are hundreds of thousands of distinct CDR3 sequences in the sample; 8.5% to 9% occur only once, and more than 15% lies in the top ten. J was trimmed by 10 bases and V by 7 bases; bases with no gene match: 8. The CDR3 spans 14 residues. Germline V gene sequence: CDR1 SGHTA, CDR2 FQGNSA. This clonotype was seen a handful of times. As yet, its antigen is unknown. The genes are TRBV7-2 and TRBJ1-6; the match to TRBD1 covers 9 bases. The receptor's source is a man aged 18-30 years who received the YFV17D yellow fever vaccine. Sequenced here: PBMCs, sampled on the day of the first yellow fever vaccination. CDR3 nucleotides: TGTGCCAGCACTCTGGGGGACAGGGCGTCACCCCTCCACTTT. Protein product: CASTLGDRASPLHF.